This T cell receptor (beta chain) comes out of a study of response to subunit inactivated influenza vaccine. Findings and caveats of the study: Authors suggested seasonal influenza vaccinations each recruit few new T cells.

As to this clonotype: What it recognizes is unknown.

TCRdb re-called the RT-PCR reads through MiXCR, storing one row per CDR3 protein. This sample has 500,000 or so distinct CDR3 sequences; about 10% occur once, and the top ten carry less than 15%. V lost 0 bases and J lost 7, with 15 bases in between. Germline assignment: CDR1 DFQATT and CDR2 SNEGSKA (reference sequence). The CDR3 sequence is 14 residues long. Source: PBMCs from blood, taken about 40 days after vaccination. V is TRBV20-1 and J is TRBJ1-1, with a weak D call TRBD1 (5 bases). This TCR was sampled from a man in his forties or fifties who received an inactivated influenza vaccine. The CDR3 DNA reads as TGCAGTGCTAGAGAGGCAGGACACTTGTATGAAGCTTTCTTT. It is translated as CSAREAGHLYEAFF.